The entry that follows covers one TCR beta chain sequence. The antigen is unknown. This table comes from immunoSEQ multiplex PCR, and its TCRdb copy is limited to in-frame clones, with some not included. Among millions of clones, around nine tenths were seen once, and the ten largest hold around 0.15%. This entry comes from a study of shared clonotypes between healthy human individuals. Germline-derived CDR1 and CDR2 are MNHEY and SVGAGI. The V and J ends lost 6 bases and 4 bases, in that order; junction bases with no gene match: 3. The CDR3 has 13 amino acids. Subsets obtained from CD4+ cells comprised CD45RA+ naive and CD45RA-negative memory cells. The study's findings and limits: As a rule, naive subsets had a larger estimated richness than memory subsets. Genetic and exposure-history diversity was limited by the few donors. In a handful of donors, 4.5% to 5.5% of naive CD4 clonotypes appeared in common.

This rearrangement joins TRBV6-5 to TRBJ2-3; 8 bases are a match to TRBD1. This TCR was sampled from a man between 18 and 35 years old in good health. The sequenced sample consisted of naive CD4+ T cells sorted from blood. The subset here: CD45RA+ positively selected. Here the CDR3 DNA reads TGTGCCAGCAGCCAGGACAGGGCAGATACGCAGTATTTT. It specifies CASSQDRADTQYF.